The 4 T cell receptor beta chains presented below share a single source sample, sequenced in a study of cytomegalovirus exposure and HLA in healthy donors. With 60 Vbeta and 13 Jbeta primers, the PCR was carried out. Data came from immunoSEQ multiplex PCR; TCRdb stores just in-frame clones and leaves some out. The sample holds over 100,000 clones, 65% to 75% seen once. The sequenced material came from PBMCs. These receptors came from a man between 35 and 55 years old in good health and CMV-seropositive.

The chain combines TRBV6-1 with TRBJ2-3, with TRBD1 matching 7 bases. Germline values: CDR1 MNHNS, CDR2 SASEGT. The CDR3 loop spans 13 amino acids. The J segment lost 0 bases and the V segment lost 11 bases, leaving 5 bases of the junction unmatched. CDR3 DNA: TGTGCCGCCAGGGGGATTAGCACAGATACGCAGTATTTT. Translation: CAARGISTDTQYF.

The chain combines TRBV6-1 with TRBJ2-2; 7 bases match TRBD1. The CDR3 contains 14 residues. The V and J ends lost 8 bases and 3 bases, in that order; junction bases with no gene match: 6. CDR1 and CDR2 from the germline V gene are MNHNS and SASEGT. CDR3: CASRPDRYTGELFF. CDR3 sequence (DNA): TGTGCCAGCCGACCGGACAGGTACACCGGGGAGCTGTTTTTT.

This clone was detected a few times. The chain's CDR3 is CASSPLAGGHTDTQYF. The CDR3 region has the DNA TGTGCCAGCAGCCCACTAGCGGGGGGACACACAGATACGCAGTATTTT. The rearrangement links TRBV13 to TRBJ2-3; the match to TRBD2 covers 12 bases. Losses at the gene ends were 5 bases for V and 2 bases for J; bases not matched to a gene: 5. Germline loops: CDR1 PRHDT, CDR2 FYEKMQ (reference sequence). The CDR3 is made up of 16 amino acids. The whole variable domain, remainder taken from reference TRBV13 and TRBJ2-3, is AAGVIQSPRHLIKEKRETATLKCYPIPRHDTVYWYQQGPGQDPQFLISFYEKMQSDKGSIPDRFSAQQFSDYHSELNMSSLELGDSALYFCASSPLAGGHTDTQYFGPGTRLTVL.

The chain combines TRBV5-4 with TRBJ1-1; TRBD1 might be the D (5 bases). V gave up 0 bases and J gave up 3 bases, with 9 bases separating them. The CDR3 length is 14 residues. The V gene's germline CDR1 is SGHNT and CDR2 YYREEE (reference sequence). Here the CDR3 DNA reads TGTGCCAGCAGCTTGGGGGGGGTTGACACTGAAGCTTTCTTT. Residues: CASSLGGVDTEAFF.